This T cell receptor beta chain was identified in a study of memory CD4+ T cells and cytomegalovirus serostatus. For the study at large: This sample comes from healthy Belgian adults, about 10 CMV seropositive, approximately 25 seronegative.

Profiling relied on immunoSEQ multiplex PCR, and the TCRdb table lists in-frame clones only, not all of them. The table has tens of thousands of clones, around 79% seen once. Trimming took 7 bases from V and 6 from J, leaving 15 bases between them. Germline V gives CDR1 MNHEY, CDR2 SMNVEV (reference sequence). The CDR3 spans 13 residues. Single viable CD3+CD4+CD8-CD45RO+ cells were sorted as the memory CD4+ T cells. The receptor comes from an adult in good health and CMV-seronegative. The genes are TRBV27 and TRBJ1-1, with a weak D call TRBD1 (5 bases). The source material was memory CD4+ T cells from blood. CDR3 loop: CASMWQGGAEAFF. The DNA for the CDR3 is TGTGCCAGCATGTGGCAGGGAGGGGCTGAAGCTTTCTTT.